One sample yielded the 21 T cell receptor beta chains listed below, sequenced in a study of blood T cell repertoires in COVID-19. Generated by immunoSEQ multiplex PCR, the TCRdb table keeps only in-frame clones and is missing some. The data contain hundreds of thousands of clones, approximately 87% of them seen just once; the ten biggest clones take up around 6%. Sequencing was done on a sample of peripheral blood. These receptors were obtained from a woman aged 50 to 60 with COVID-19, enrolled during active disease.

The rearrangement uses TRBV11-3 and TRBJ2-3; D remains unclear. Germline values: CDR1 SGHNT, CDR2 YENEEA. V was clipped by 5 bases and J by 2 bases, with 17 bases between them. This CDR3 contains 16 residues. The CDR3 DNA follows: TGTGCCAGCAGCCGACGACTGAAGCTCGACACAGATACGCAGTATTTT. It translates to CASSRRLKLDTDTQYF.

This sequence joins TRBV24-1 and TRBJ2-3; no clear D gene. CDR3 length: 15 residues. Per the germline V gene, CDR1 is KGHDR and CDR2 is SFDVKD. V lost 3 bases, J lost 1 base, and 10 bases lay in between. The CDR3 bases are TGTGCCACCAGTGATGCAACGGTGGGCACAGATACGCAGTATTTT. Protein: CATSDATVGTDTQYF.

This chain links TRBV15 with TRBJ1-1; TRBD1 matches 7 bases. The CDR3 spans 14 residues. Germline V gene sequence: CDR1 LNHNV, CDR2 YYDKDF (reference sequence). V lost 3 bases, J lost 8 bases, and 9 bases stayed unmatched. The CDR3 DNA is TGTGCCACCAGCAGGAAGAGTAAGGGACAGGAAGCTTTCTTT. Protein product: CATSRKSKGQEAFF.

The chain employs TRBV5-6 and TRBJ2-7, with TRBD1 matching 10 bases. Germline V gene lookup returns CDR1 SGHDT and CDR2 YYEEEE. The V and J ends lost 5 bases and 2 bases, in that order; junction bases with no gene match: 4. CDR3 length: 14 residues. CDR3 DNA sequence: TGTGCCAGCAGAGGGACAGGGGACACCTACGAGCAGTACTTC. It specifies CASRGTGDTYEQYF.

Of note for this clone: At one end, the junction sequence differs from germline, possibly due to a read error. The gene calls are TRBV19 and TRBJ1-4, with 8 nucleotides matching TRBD1. The V gene's germline CDR1 is LNHDA and CDR2 SQIVND (reference sequence). The CDR3 totals 14 residues. CDR3 DNA sequence: TGTGCCAGTAGTCCTCCCGGGACAGGATCGAAAAGCCGATTT. Amino acids: CASSPPGTGSKSRF.

The rearrangement uses TRBV24-1 and TRBJ1-2; D unclear. With 3 bases removed from V and 4 bases from J, the gap between germline ends came to 8 bases. The germline V gene has CDR1 KGHDR and CDR2 SFDVKD. The CDR3 runs to 13 residues. The CDR3 nucleotides read TGTGCCACCAGTGATACTCGGTCCTATGGCTACACCTTC. Its translation is CATSDTRSYGYTF.

The rearrangement joins TRBV29-1 to TRBJ2-7, with 8 bases matching TRBD2. Germline V gene sequence: CDR1 SQVTM, CDR2 ANQGSEA. With 5 bases clipped from V and 5 bases from J, the junction kept 8 bases outside the gene matches. The CDR3 is 13 residues long. The CDR3 DNA is TGCAGCGTTCTAAGCGGGAGAAATCACGAGCAGTACTTC. Translating gives CSVLSGRNHEQYF.

V gene TRBV9 combines with J gene TRBJ1-2; 7 bases are a match to TRBD1. This CDR3 spans 13 amino acids. CDR1 is SGDLS and CDR2 is YYNGEE in the germline V gene. Trimming cost V 4 bases and J 2 bases; bases outside gene matches: 2. CDR3 loop: CASSTTGNYGYTF. CDR3 DNA sequence: TGTGCCAGCAGCACGACAGGGAACTATGGCTACACCTTC.

J is TRBJ2-2 and V is TRBV6-2 or TRBV6-3, with 8 bases identical to TRBD1. The CDR3 length is 17 residues. Trimming at V came to 2 bases and at J to 7 bases, leaving 12 bases not matched to a gene. CDR1 and CDR2 (germline): MNHEY, SVGEGT. In DNA, the CDR3 is TGTGCCAGCAGTTACCTAACCCGGACAGGGCGCGGCGGGGAGCTGTTTTTT. This gives the protein CASSYLTRTGRGGELFF.

This clone has only a few counts. The V gene is TRBV7-2, the J gene TRBJ2-2; 11 bases agree with TRBD2. This CDR3 comprises 19 residues. Germline V gives CDR1 SGHTA, CDR2 FQGNSA. V shed 5 bases and J 1 base; nucleotides not matched to a gene: 12. CDR3 sequence (DNA): TGTGCCAGCAGCCGCGGGCTAGCGGGAGGAAGTCGGAACACCGGGGAGCTGTTTTTT. The encoded protein is CASSRGLAGGSRNTGELFF.

The chain recombines TRBV9 with TRBJ1-4; D is possibly TRBD1 (5 bases). V was shortened by 4 bases and J by 0 bases, with 10 bases between the two germline ends. Germline V CDR1 and CDR2: SGDLS, YYNGEE. This CDR3 region has 15 residues. CDR3 sequence: CASSSVTATNEKLFF. The CDR3 nucleotides are TGTGCCAGCAGCTCCGTGACAGCAACTAATGAAAAACTGTTTTTT.

J is TRBJ1-2 and V is TRBV5-4; D gene unclear. CDR1 SGHNT and CDR2 YYREEE come from the germline V gene (reference sequence). This CDR3 spans 14 amino acids. V gave up 5 bases and J gave up 4 bases, with 15 bases separating them. The CDR3 DNA follows: TGTGCCAGCAGTCCATATATGGAGGGCTATGGCTACACCTTC. Amino acids: CASSPYMEGYGYTF.

This rearrangement joins TRBV9 to TRBJ1-2, with D unresolved. Germline V lookup: CDR1 SGDLS, CDR2 YYNGEE. This CDR3 has 14 amino acids. V lost 0 bases, J lost 7 bases, and 13 bases lay in between. The CDR3 DNA sequence: TGTGCCAGCAGCGTAGAGGTTTATGCAGGTGGCTACACCTTC. Its translation is CASSVEVYAGGYTF. The full variable domain, completed using reference TRBV9 and TRBJ1-2, is DSGVTQTPKHLITATGQRVTLRCSPRSGDLSVYWYQQSLDQGLQFLIQYYNGEERAKGNILERFSAQQFPDLHSELNLSSLELGDSALYFCASSVEVYAGGYTFGSGTRLTVV.

The gene calls are TRBV4-2 and TRBJ2-1; D uncertain. V lost 1 base and J 4 bases, leaving 5 bases between the germline ends. Germline loops: CDR1 LGHNA, CDR2 YNFKEQ. The length of the CDR3 is 13 residues. The chain's CDR3 is CASSQALYNEQFF. The CDR3 nucleotides are TGTGCCAGCAGCCAAGCTCTGTACAATGAGCAGTTCTTC.

This clone was seen once. The chain carries TRBV11-3 and TRBJ1-1; D remains unclear. Germline CDR1 is SGHNT and CDR2 is YENEEA. V was shortened by 4 bases and J by 9 bases, with 18 bases between the two germline ends. This CDR3 comprises 14 residues. CDR3 DNA sequence: TGTGCCAGCAGCTCGCGAGGATACCCTATGAAAGCTTTCTTT. Translated, it gives CASSSRGYPMKAFF.

The rearrangement joins TRBV6-5 to TRBJ1-5; 11 nucleotides line up with TRBD1. The CDR3 totals 15 residues. J lost 3 bases, V lost 6 bases, and 4 bases had no gene match. Germline V gene lookup returns CDR1 MNHEY and CDR2 SVGAGI. The DNA for the CDR3 is TGTGCCAGCAGACGGGACAGGGGGGTCAATCAGCCCCAGCATTTT. This encodes CASRRDRGVNQPQHF.

The chain couples TRBV6-2 or TRBV6-3 to TRBJ1-1; TRBD1 agrees at 7 bases. Germline V gene lookup returns CDR1 MNHEY and CDR2 SVGEGT. The CDR3 covers 17 residues. The ends lost 2 bases at V and 0 bases at J; junction bases unmatched: 9. The CDR3 DNA is TGTGCCAGCAGTTACCACATGGGACAGATAGTGAACACTGAAGCTTTCTTT. It is translated as CASSYHMGQIVNTEAFF.

Written as DNA, the CDR3 is TGTGCCTGGGCTACAGGGTCTGGGGCCAACGTCCTGACTTTC. It specifies CAWATGSGANVLTF. The chain carries TRBV30 and TRBJ2-6; a weak D match, TRBD1 (6 bases). The CDR3 spans 14 residues. The V gene's germline CDR1 is GTSNPN and CDR2 SVGIG (reference sequence). The ends were cut back, 5 bases at V and 1 base at J, with 9 bases in the middle. The complete variable domain, with remaining parts taken from reference TRBV30 and TRBJ2-6, reads SQTIHQWPATLVQPVGSPLSLECTVEGTSNPNLYWYRQAAGRGLQLLFYSVGIGQISSEVPQNLSASRPQDRQFILSSKKLLLSDSGFYLCAWATGSGANVLTFGAGSRLTVL.

This clone was picked up one time. Other DNA sequences in this sample translate to the same CDR3. The V call is TRBV3-1 (or the pseudogene TRBV3-2), the J call TRBJ1-1; D is unresolved. The length of the CDR3 is 13 residues. The V end was cut by 4 bases, the J end by 1 base, with 7 bases between. The germline CDR1 and CDR2 sequences are LGHDT and YNNKEL (reference sequence). CDR3 sequence (DNA): TGTGCCAGCAGCCGAGGAGGGAACACTGAAGCTTTCTTT. This translates into CASSRGGNTEAFF.

The chain employs TRBV3-1 (or the pseudogene TRBV3-2) and TRBJ2-7; tentatively, D is TRBD2 (6 bases). Germline V gives CDR1 LGHDT, CDR2 YNNKEL (reference sequence). There are 11 residues in the CDR3. Trimming cost V 5 bases and J 4 bases, with 6 bases left between them. The CDR3 nucleotides read TGTGCCAGCAGCGGGAGGTACGAGCAGTACTTC. Translation gives CASSGRYEQYF.

V and J are TRBV5-1 and TRBJ2-7; no definite D call. V was shortened by 0 bases and J by 0 bases, with 4 bases between the two germline ends. The CDR3 consists of 13 residues. Germline V gene lookup returns CDR1 SGHRS and CDR2 YFSETQ. The CDR3 DNA follows: TGCGCCAGCAGCTTGGCGGGCTCCTACGAGCAGTACTTC. Its protein product is CASSLAGSYEQYF.